A single sample is the source of the 21 T cell receptor beta chains below, sequenced in a study of blood T cell repertoires in COVID-19 (dated by TCRdb to 2018 to 2020). To prepare the library, the immunoSEQ multiplex PCR assay was applied. TCRdb stores this immuneACCESS table with in-frame sequences only. Part of the clones is absent; in the studies checked, under half of the shortfall reflects unresolved V genes, and no reason is known for the rest. This sample lists about 190,000 clones; 80% to 90% were detected once. The ten biggest clones cover 13% to 15% of the sample. What was sequenced was peripheral blood. These receptors were taken from a man aged 25-45 years with active or convalescent COVID-19.

This clone was recorded a few times. This chain links TRBV11-2 with TRBJ2-1; 10 bases fit TRBD2. The germline gives CDR1 SGHAT, CDR2 FQNNGV. The ends lost 4 bases at V and 5 bases at J; junction bases unmatched: 5. CDR3 length: 15 amino acids. CDR3 region: CASSYQAGGHNEQFF. The CDR3 DNA is TGTGCCAGCAGCTACCAAGCGGGAGGGCACAATGAGCAGTTCTTC.

The chain uses TRBV28 and TRBJ2-7; 7 nucleotides agree with TRBD1. In germline, CDR1 is MDHEN, CDR2 SYDVKM. V shed 5 bases and J 0 bases; nucleotides not matched to a gene: 7. This CDR3 has 15 amino acids. CDR3 loop: CASSQRQGTSYEQYF. CDR3 DNA: TGTGCCAGCAGTCAAAGACAGGGCACCTCCTACGAGCAGTACTTC.

The V call is TRBV6-5, the J call TRBJ1-4; 9 bases agree with TRBD1. The CDR3 spans 15 residues. Per the germline V gene, CDR1 is MNHEY and CDR2 is SVGAGI. V lost 4 bases and J lost 5; bases outside the gene matches: 5. The CDR3 DNA follows: TGTGCCAGCAGTTTCACAGGGGGCCAAAATGAAAAACTGTTTTTT. Amino acids: CASSFTGGQNEKLFF.

The chain is built from TRBV5-1 and TRBJ1-5, with 8 bases that match TRBD1. The V segment lost 5 bases and the J segment 5 bases; nucleotides outside the gene matches: 9. CDR3 length: 15 amino acids. Germline V gene data show CDR1 as SGHRS and CDR2 as YFSETQ. CDR3 residues: CASRETGGPYQPQHF. The CDR3 region has the DNA TGCGCCAGCAGGGAAACAGGGGGGCCTTATCAGCCCCAGCATTTT. The full variable domain, in which reference TRBV5-1 and TRBJ1-5 provide the parts outside the CDR3, is KAGVTQTPRYLIKTRGQQVTLSCSPISGHRSVSWYQQTPGQGLQFLFEYFSETQRNKGNFPGRFSGRQFSNSRSEMNVSTLELGDSALYLCASRETGGPYQPQHFGDGTRLSIL.

The chain combines TRBV15 with TRBJ1-3, with a tentative D call TRBD1 (5 bases). V was shortened by 0 bases and J by 2 bases, with 11 bases between the two germline ends. Germline V CDR1 and CDR2: LNHNV, YYDKDF (reference sequence). This CDR3 has 16 amino acids. The CDR3 loop reads CATSRDEAGAGNTIYF. DNA for the CDR3: TGTGCCACCAGCAGAGATGAGGCGGGGGCTGGAAACACCATATATTTT.

The rearrangement joins TRBV6-5 to TRBJ1-3, with 9 bases identical to TRBD1. Germline values: CDR1 MNHEY, CDR2 SVGAGI. The CDR3 sequence is 15 residues long. Trimming cost V 2 bases and J 4 bases; bases outside gene matches: 3. For the CDR3, the DNA is TGTGCCAGCAGTTACGGGACAGGGAGAGGAAACACCATATATTTT. It yields the protein CASSYGTGRGNTIYF.

As DNA, the CDR3 is TGTGCCAGCAGCTTCCCAGGGGGCAATTCACCCCTCCACTTT. It is translated as CASSFPGGNSPLHF. The chain links TRBV5-6 to TRBJ1-6; 8 nucleotides align to TRBD1. The trim removed 2 bases at V and 7 bases at J, leaving 2 bases unmatched. The CDR3 has 14 amino acids. Germline lookup yields CDR1 SGHDT and CDR2 YYEEEE.

The chain links TRBV19 to TRBJ2-3; unclear D gene. Germline CDR1 LNHDA, CDR2 SQIVND (reference sequence). This CDR3 has 12 amino acids. V lost 4 bases, J lost 1 base, and 3 bases lay in between. CDR3 loop: CASSSGTDTQYF. As DNA, the CDR3 is TGTGCCAGTAGTAGCGGCACAGATACGCAGTATTTT.

The chain combines TRBV5-6 with TRBJ1-2; TRBD1 is a possible D gene (6 bases). Germline CDR1 is SGHDT and CDR2 is YYEEEE. The CDR3 has 16 residues. With 0 bases removed from V and 0 bases from J, the gap between germline ends came to 12 bases. The CDR3 nucleotides are TGTGCCAGCAGCTTGGGATCGGACAGCTCTAACTATGGCTACACCTTC. Amino acid sequence: CASSLGSDSSNYGYTF.

The chain couples TRBV18 to TRBJ1-3, with D perhaps matching TRBD1 (5 bases). The V end lost 3 bases, the J end lost 2 bases, and 8 bases lay between the germline ends. Germline V CDR1 and CDR2: KGHSH, LQKENI. The CDR3 length is 14 residues. CDR3 residues: CASSPLDTGNTIYF. CDR3 DNA: TGTGCCAGCTCACCCCTGGACACTGGAAACACCATATATTTT.

The chain joins TRBV27 to TRBJ2-7, with TRBD1 as a possible D gene (6 bases). Trimming removed 5 bases at V and 4 bases at J, with 21 bases between. Germline V lookup: CDR1 MNHEY, CDR2 SMNVEV (reference sequence). CDR3 length: 16 residues. CDR3 coding DNA: TGTGCCAGCAGTCCTATAGCGCCGACAGGTAGTTACGAGCAGTACTTC. The encoded protein is CASSPIAPTGSYEQYF.

The chain uses TRBV2 and TRBJ2-2; 8 nucleotides align to TRBD2. This CDR3 region has 16 residues. Germline CDR1 reads SNHLY; CDR2 reads FYNNEI. The J segment lost 2 bases and the V segment lost 8 bases, leaving 10 bases of the junction unmatched. The CDR3 nucleotides are TGTGCCAGCGGTGGGGTCGCGGGAGGAAACACCGGGGAGCTGTTTTTT. Translated, it gives CASGGVAGGNTGELFF.

The CDR3 sequence is CASRGRTMNTEAFF. In nucleotides, the CDR3 is TGCGCCAGCAGGGGGCGAACAATGAACACTGAAGCTTTCTTT. The V gene is TRBV4-1, the J gene TRBJ1-1; D may be TRBD1 (5 bases). Deletions cut 6 bases from V and 0 bases from J, with 11 bases between. Germline V lookup: CDR1 MGHRA, CDR2 YSYEKL. The CDR3 runs to 14 residues.

The chain joins TRBV27 to TRBJ2-7; TRBD2 aligns across 7 bases. The germline V gene has CDR1 MNHEY and CDR2 SMNVEV (reference sequence). The trim removed 6 bases at V and 0 bases at J, leaving 11 bases unmatched. The CDR3 is made up of 16 amino acids. The CDR3 coding sequence is TGTGCCAGCAGATCACCGACCGGGACTACCTCCTACGAGCAGTACTTC. Its translation is CASRSPTGTTSYEQYF.

The chain joins TRBV2 to TRBJ1-2, with 10 positions matching TRBD1. This CDR3 has 13 amino acids. J gave up 7 bases and V 5 bases, and 4 bases lay outside the gene matches. The germline V gene encodes CDR1 SNHLY and CDR2 FYNNEI. In nucleotides, the CDR3 is TGTGCCAGCAGTAGAGACAGGGGGCTTGGCTACACCTTC. This sequence encodes CASSRDRGLGYTF.

V is TRBV6-5 and J is TRBJ1-5; D not resolved. Trimming stripped 6 bases from V and 4 bases from J, with 13 bases between. CDR3 size: 14 residues. Germline V gene data show CDR1 as MNHEY and CDR2 as SVGAGI. The CDR3 DNA reads as TGTGCCAGCAGAGAGGCCGCCGGGAATCAGCCCCAGCATTTT. Amino acid sequence: CASREAAGNQPQHF.

J is TRBJ1-5 and V is TRBV10-2; 12 bases are a match to TRBD1. Per germline, CDR1 WSHSY and CDR2 SAAADI. V was pared by 6 bases and J by 4 bases, with 7 bases of the junction left unmatched. The CDR3 has 16 residues. CDR3 coding DNA: TGCGCCAGCAGAACCGGGACAGGGGGCTTGAATCAGCCCCAGCATTTT. Translation gives CASRTGTGGLNQPQHF.

The chain combines TRBV6-1 with TRBJ2-1; TRBD2 aligns across 8 bases. Germline V gene sequence: CDR1 MNHNS, CDR2 SASEGT. Unmatched junction bases numbered 14, after V lost 4 bases and J lost 9 bases. The CDR3 length is 16 residues. CDR3 nucleotide sequence: TGTGCCAGCAGTGCCCCGTCTGAGCGGGAGTTCGGTGAGCAGTTCTTC. Translated, it gives CASSAPSEREFGEQFF.

The J gene is TRBJ2-7, the V gene TRBV27; 9 positions match TRBD1. V lost 4 bases to trimming and J lost 2 bases; unmatched junction nucleotides: 6. In germline, CDR1 is MNHEY, CDR2 SMNVEV (reference sequence). The CDR3 spans 15 residues. The CDR3 region has the DNA TGTGCCAGCAGTTCTGGGACAGGGCCTCCCTACGAGCAGTACTTC. Translation gives CASSSGTGPPYEQYF.

V and J are TRBV7-3 and TRBJ1-1; D unresolved. Germline V lookup: CDR1 SGHTA, CDR2 FQGTGA. The CDR3 contains 13 residues. Trimming took off 5 bases at V and 8 bases at J, with 15 bases between the two ends. Here the CDR3 DNA reads TGTGCCAGCAGCCAGAACCCAAGTACGGAAGCTTTCTTT. Translation: CASSQNPSTEAFF.

This sequence joins TRBV23-1 and TRBJ2-1; D uncertain. TRBV23-1 is known as an ORF, though its function is uncertain. The CDR3 contains 12 residues. Between the trimmed V and J ends, which lost 8 bases and 5 bases, there was a span of 10 bases. CDR3 nucleotides: TGCGCCAGCGCCCCCCACAACAATGAGCAGTTCTTC. This encodes CASAPHNNEQFF.